Below, 32 T cell receptor beta chains from the same sample are listed, as sequenced in a study of identical twins. Each CDR3 protein is one row after TCRdb ran MiXCR on the 5' RACE reads. Of fewer than 900,000 distinct CDR3 sequences detected, about 20% appear once; the ten largest clones hold 13%. These same data were also listed under a study on T cells expressing NK-cell markers.

Input material: PBMCs. The receptors stem from a young woman in good health.

This clonotype showed up just a few times. The chain is built from TRBV29-1 and TRBJ2-1; 16 positions agree with TRBD2. The CDR3 has 14 amino acids. Trimming removed 6 bases from V and 16 bases from J; junction bases left unmatched: 12. CDR1 and CDR2 (germline): SQVTM, ANQGSEA. CDR3 in amino acids: CSVGLAGGPRMDFF. CDR3 in DNA: TGCAGCGTGGGACTAGCGGGAGGGCCTCGGATGGATTTCTTC.

This clonotype turned up a few times. This chain links TRBV10-3 with TRBJ2-3; TRBD2 agrees at 9 bases. Germline-derived CDR1 and CDR2 are ENHRY and SYGVKD. This CDR3 has 17 residues. The V gene end was trimmed by 0 bases and the J gene end by 3 bases; junction bases not matched to a gene: 7. The CDR3 here is CAISESGLADRTDTQYF. The CDR3, as DNA: TGTGCCATCAGTGAGTCGGGACTAGCAGATAGGACAGATACGCAGTATTTT.

A few counts support this clonotype. The J gene is TRBJ2-5, the V gene TRBV6-1, with 7 bases fitting TRBD2. Germline CDR1 and CDR2: MNHNS and SASEGT. V lost 2 bases to trimming and J lost 6 bases; unmatched junction nucleotides: 6. The CDR3 is 14 residues long. Here the CDR3 reads CASSEPGLSKTQYF. In DNA, the CDR3 is TGTGCCAGCAGTGAACCGGGACTATCGAAGACCCAGTACTTC.

This clonotype was counted only a few times. This chain links TRBV20-1 with TRBJ1-1, with D uncertain. The CDR3 contains 16 residues. Germline CDR1 and CDR2: DFQATT and SNEGSKA (reference sequence). The V and J ends lost 0 bases and 3 bases respectively, with 17 bases between them. CDR3 loop: CSARDSNPGLYTEAFF. The CDR3 nucleotides read TGCAGTGCTAGAGATTCGAATCCAGGACTATACACTGAAGCTTTCTTT.

The chain couples TRBV13 to TRBJ2-3; 10 bases agree with TRBD2. The V and J ends lost 2 bases and 0 bases, in that order; junction bases with no gene match: 17. This CDR3 is 21 amino acids long. Germline-derived CDR1 and CDR2 are PRHDT and FYEKMQ (reference sequence). CDR3 DNA sequence: TGTGCCAGCAGCTTAAGCGTGGGTGGCCTAGCGGGGGCCTCTAGCACAGATACGCAGTATTTT. Translating it yields CASSLSVGGLAGASSTDTQYF.

This clonotype turned up a few times. The chain couples TRBV20-1 to TRBJ1-4; maybe TRBD1 (5 bases). V lost 5 bases to trimming and J lost 2 bases, with 15 bases between them. This CDR3 region has 15 residues. Germline CDR1 DFQATT, CDR2 SNEGSKA (reference sequence). CDR3 sequence reads: CSAVDSYSTNEKLFF. The CDR3, as DNA: TGCAGTGCTGTCGACAGCTACTCCACTAATGAAAAACTGTTTTTT.

In its sample, this clonotype was seen a few times. V is TRBV4-3 and J is TRBJ2-7; D is unresolved. The germline V gene encodes CDR1 LGHNA and CDR2 YSLEER. The CDR3 has 15 amino acids. V lost 0 bases and J 0 bases, leaving 9 bases between the germline ends. The CDR3 loop is CASSQDLGYSYEQYF. The CDR3, as DNA: TGCGCCAGCAGCCAAGATCTGGGGTACTCCTACGAGCAGTACTTC.

The CDR3 is CASSHPGSTNEKLFF. In DNA form, the CDR3 reads TGTGCCAGCAGCCACCCAGGGTCAACTAATGAAAAACTGTTTTTT. The chain has TRBV3-1 and TRBJ1-4; weak D call: TRBD1 (5 bases). The V gene lost 3 bases and the J gene lost 0 bases, with 8 bases spanning the gap. In germline, CDR1 is LGHDT, CDR2 YNNKEL (reference sequence). This CDR3 contains 15 residues.

The chain carries TRBV7-9 and TRBJ2-7; TRBD2 matches at 13 bases. The V segment lost 8 bases and the J segment 0 bases; nucleotides outside the gene matches: 7. The CDR3 has 16 residues. In germline, CDR1 is SEHNR, CDR2 FQNEAQ (reference sequence). The CDR3 bases are TGTGCCAGCGGGACTAGCGGGGCCTATAGCTCCTACGAGCAGTACTTC. This translates into CASGTSGAYSSYEQYF.

This clonotype was seen a few times. V gene TRBV6-5 combines with J gene TRBJ2-3; D is possibly TRBD1 or TRBD2 (6 bases each). Trimming took 0 bases from V and 0 from J, leaving 13 bases between them. In germline, CDR1 is MNHEY, CDR2 SVGAGI. This CDR3 has 17 residues. CDR3 in amino acids: CASSYSKGGPSTDTQYF. DNA of the CDR3: TGTGCCAGCAGTTACTCGAAAGGGGGGCCGAGCACAGATACGCAGTATTTT.

This clonotype has just a few counts. The rearrangement links TRBV25-1 to TRBJ2-5, with D possibly matching TRBD2 (6 bases). CDR3 length: 15 amino acids. Germline V lookup: CDR1 MGHDK, CDR2 SYGVNS. V lost 1 base to trimming and J lost 2 bases, with 11 bases between them. CDR3 nucleotides: TGTGCCAGCAGTGAATTTAGCGGAACACAAGAGACCCAGTACTTC. Translated: CASSEFSGTQETQYF.

The genes are TRBV20-1 and TRBJ2-4; 8 bases agree with TRBD1. The CDR3 is made up of 14 amino acids. Germline V gene data show CDR1 as DFQATT and CDR2 as SNEGSKA (reference sequence). Germline trimming cut 6 bases from V and 0 bases from J; bases unmatched to any gene: 4. DNA for the CDR3: TGCAGTGCAGACAGGGGACTAGCCAAAAACATTCAGTACTTC. The encoded protein is CSADRGLAKNIQYF.

The genes are TRBV11-2 and TRBJ2-1; 11 bases map to TRBD2. The J segment lost 0 bases and the V segment lost 5 bases, leaving 12 bases of the junction unmatched. The V gene's germline CDR1 is SGHAT and CDR2 FQNNGV. This CDR3 is 19 amino acids long. This CDR3 reads CASSPLTSGSWVSYNEQFF. The CDR3 DNA reads as TGTGCCAGCAGCCCCCTCACTAGCGGGAGTTGGGTCTCCTACAATGAGCAGTTCTTC.

The table lists this clonotype with many counts. The J gene is TRBJ2-3, the V gene TRBV7-6, with TRBD2 identical over 10 bases. V trimming: 4 bases; J trimming: 0 bases; junction bases outside the gene matches: 7. Looked up from germline, CDR1 is SGHVS and CDR2 is FNYEAQ. The CDR3 contains 17 residues. The CDR3 DNA follows: TGTGCCAGCAGCTCAATAGCGGGGGGCCAAAGCACAGATACGCAGTATTTT. Residues: CASSSIAGGQSTDTQYF. Full variable domain (missing parts from reference TRBV7-6 and TRBJ2-3): GAGVSQSPRYKVTKRGQDVALRCDPISGHVSLYWYRQALGQGPEFLTYFNYEAQQDKSGLPNDRFSAERPEGSISTLTIQRTEQRDSAMYRCASSSIAGGQSTDTQYFGPGTRLTVL.

The CDR3 DNA reads TGTGCCATCAGTGATACAGGGATAGCGAACACTGAAGCTTTCTTT. Protein: CAISDTGIANTEAFF. V and J are TRBV10-3 and TRBJ1-1, with TRBD1 as a possible D gene (6 bases). The CDR3 has 15 residues. Germline CDR1 is ENHRY and CDR2 is SYGVKD. The V gene lost 3 bases and the J gene lost 1 base, with 12 bases spanning the gap.

The chain couples TRBV27 to TRBJ2-3, with D uncertain. V lost 5 bases and J lost 4, with 10 bases in between. This CDR3 has 13 amino acids. Germline CDR1 reads MNHEY; CDR2 reads SMNVEV (reference sequence). CDR3: CASSPVDADTQYF. As DNA, the CDR3 is TGTGCCAGCAGTCCAGTCGACGCAGATACGCAGTATTTT.

Ten or more counts support this clonotype. V and J are TRBV18 and TRBJ2-7; possibly TRBD2 for D (6 bases). Germline CDR1 and CDR2: KGHSH and LQKENI. The CDR3 runs to 15 residues. V was clipped by 1 base and J by 3 bases, with 13 bases between them. The CDR3 is CASSPQPGRDYEQYF. For the CDR3, the DNA is TGTGCCAGCTCACCACAGCCAGGGCGGGACTACGAGCAGTACTTC.

This clonotype occurred a few times. The genes are TRBV3-1 and TRBJ2-1, with D tentatively TRBD1 or TRBD2 (6 bases each). CDR1 LGHDT and CDR2 YNNKEL come from the germline V gene (reference sequence). V lost 0 bases and J 10 bases, leaving 22 bases between the germline ends. The CDR3 covers 17 residues. In nucleotides, the CDR3 is TGTGCCAGCAGCCAAGAGAAATGGAGGGGGTGGGGGGTAGAGCAGTTCTTC. Encoded protein: CASSQEKWRGWGVEQFF.

This clonotype was recorded at least ten times. This chain connects TRBV20-1 to TRBJ2-5, with TRBD2 matching over 8 bases. J gave up 5 bases and V 6 bases, and 8 bases lay outside the gene matches. CDR3 length equals 13 residues. The germline gives CDR1 DFQATT, CDR2 SNEGSKA (reference sequence). CDR3 amino acids: CSAAGTGGETQYF. The CDR3 DNA follows: TGCAGTGCCGCCGGGACGGGAGGGGAGACCCAGTACTTC.

The chain couples TRBV7-9 to TRBJ2-1; D is unresolved. The V end was cut by 3 bases, the J end by 2 bases, with 14 bases between. Germline V gives CDR1 SEHNR, CDR2 FQNEAQ (reference sequence). This CDR3 spans 16 amino acids. This CDR3 reads CASSFPTSGPYNEQFF. The CDR3 DNA follows: TGTGCCAGCAGCTTCCCGACTTCCGGGCCCTACAATGAGCAGTTCTTC.

The rearrangement joins TRBV29-1 to TRBJ2-2; no clear D. The CDR3 is 14 residues long. Per germline, CDR1 SQVTM and CDR2 ANQGSEA. Trimming pared 4 bases from V and 1 base from J, leaving 10 bases between. CDR3 loop: CSVARDLNTGELFF. The DNA for the CDR3 is TGCAGCGTTGCTCGCGACTTGAACACCGGGGAGCTGTTTTTT.

A few counts support this clonotype. For the CDR3, the DNA is TGTGCCAGCAGTCAGGACCCCGCGAATGAAGCTTTCTTT. This gives the protein CASSQDPANEAFF. The J gene is TRBJ1-1, the V gene TRBV12-3 or TRBV12-4; D is unresolved. The CDR3 extends over 13 amino acids. The V end lost 5 bases, the J end lost 7 bases, and 14 bases lay between the germline ends.

The V call is TRBV5-5, the J call TRBJ2-7; D not certain. V lost 1 base and J lost 6, with 11 bases in between. This CDR3 spans 13 amino acids. Germline loops: CDR1 SGHKS, CDR2 YYEKEE (reference sequence). CDR3 residues: CASSLHPYSEQYF. The CDR3 bases are TGTGCCAGCAGCTTGCACCCGTATTCCGAGCAGTACTTC.

This clonotype was seen only a few times. V and J are TRBV5-1 and TRBJ2-7; 9 bases align to TRBD1. V shed 0 bases, J shed 5 bases, and the junction held 6 bases outside the gene matches. The CDR3 runs to 15 residues. The germline V gene encodes CDR1 SGHRS and CDR2 YFSETQ. CDR3 region: CASSLGLWTGDEQYF. CDR3 nucleotide sequence: TGCGCCAGCAGCTTGGGGTTATGGACAGGGGACGAGCAGTACTTC.

This clonotype occurred a few times. The rearrangement joins TRBV6-5 to TRBJ2-1, with D perhaps TRBD2 (7 bases). CDR1 and CDR2 from the germline V gene are MNHEY and SVGAGI. Between the trimmed V and J ends, which lost 4 bases and 4 bases, there was a span of 17 bases. The CDR3 loop spans 16 amino acids. Written as DNA, the CDR3 is TGTGCCAGCAGTTTTTTGAAGGGGGGGCTTTACAATGAGCAGTTCTTC. Translated: CASSFLKGGLYNEQFF.

A word on this clonotype: At one of its ends the junction is not consistent with the germline gene, which may arise from a read error. The V gene is TRBV12-3 or TRBV12-4, the J gene TRBJ2-2; 9 nucleotides align to TRBD2. The CDR3 is 17 residues long. The CDR3 DNA reads TGTGCCAGCGGTTTGGGTAGCGGGAGAATTGACACCGGGGAGCTGTTTTTT. Translation: CASGLGSGRIDTGELFF.

This clonotype was observed a handful of times. The rearrangement uses TRBV29-1 and TRBJ1-3; maybe TRBD1 (5 bases). This CDR3 region has 11 residues. Germline loops: CDR1 SQVTM, CDR2 ANQGSEA. With 4 bases removed from V and 4 bases from J, the gap between germline ends came to 5 bases. Written as DNA, the CDR3 is TGCAGCGTTGGGGGCGGAAACACCATATATTTT. Its translation is CSVGGGNTIYF. The full variable domain, completed using reference TRBV29-1 and TRBJ1-3, is SAVISQKPSRDICQRGTSLTIQCQVDSQVTMMFWYRQQPGQSLTLIATANQGSEATYESGFVIDKFPISRPNLTFSTLTVSNMSPEDSSIYLCSVGGGNTIYFGEGSWLTVV.

The rearrangement joins TRBV30 to TRBJ2-1; a weak D match, TRBD2 (6 bases). The V end lost 3 bases, the J end lost 0 bases, and 9 bases lay between the germline ends. The germline gives CDR1 GTSNPN, CDR2 SVGIG (reference sequence). The CDR3 runs 14 residues. CDR3 sequence reads: CAWRRGSSYNEQFF. CDR3 nucleotide sequence: TGTGCCTGGAGGCGGGGTAGCTCCTACAATGAGCAGTTCTTC. The whole variable domain, filled in from reference TRBV30 and TRBJ2-1, reads SQTIHQWPATLVQPVGSPLSLECTVEGTSNPNLYWYRQAAGRGLQLLFYSVGIGQISSEVPQNLSASRPQDRQFILSSKKLLLSDSGFYLCAWRRGSSYNEQFFGPGTRLTVL.

The chain has TRBV27 and TRBJ2-6; D call uncertain. V lost 2 bases, J lost 1 base, and 15 bases lay in between. CDR3 size: 18 residues. From germline, CDR1 is MNHEY and CDR2 SMNVEV (reference sequence). For the CDR3, the DNA is TGTGCCAGCAGTTTAGCTCCCCCTTACAGATCTGGGGCCAACGTCCTGACTTTC. This translates into CASSLAPPYRSGANVLTF.

The chain couples TRBV7-2 to TRBJ2-7, with no clear D. The V end lost 4 bases, the J end lost 4 bases, and 14 bases lay between the germline ends. This CDR3 comprises 14 residues. Germline loops: CDR1 SGHTA, CDR2 FQGNSA. DNA of the CDR3: TGTGCCAGCAGCTCCTCCCTCGTCCTTTACGAGCAGTACTTC. It codes for CASSSSLVLYEQYF.

The V call is TRBV2, the J call TRBJ2-7, with D perhaps matching TRBD2 (5 bases). The CDR3 is 13 amino acids. The V and J ends lost 9 bases and 3 bases respectively, with 15 bases between them. Germline CDR1 is SNHLY and CDR2 is FYNNEI. The CDR3 region has the DNA TGTGCCAGTCTCGGGATCCCAAACTACGAGCAGTACTTC. This sequence encodes CASLGIPNYEQYF.

The rearrangement links TRBV18 to TRBJ2-5; D remains unclear. This CDR3 region has 13 residues. Per the germline V gene, CDR1 is KGHSH and CDR2 is LQKENI. The V end was cut by 2 bases, the J end by 3 bases, with 7 bases between. CDR3 DNA: TGTGCCAGCTCACCAGGCTTTGAAGAGACCCAGTACTTC. It translates to CASSPGFEETQYF.